The 13 T cell receptor beta chains reported below all come from one sample, sequenced in a study of cytomegalovirus exposure and HLA in healthy donors. Data came from immunoSEQ multiplex PCR; TCRdb stores just in-frame clones and leaves some out. The sample lists fewer than 200,000 clones, about 86% occurring once. The material sequenced was PBMCs. These receptors were taken from a woman between 18 and 29 years old in good health and CMV-seropositive.

V usage is TRBV5-1 and J usage is TRBJ2-7; the match to TRBD1 covers 9 bases. The length of the CDR3 is 13 residues. The V and J ends lost 7 bases and 2 bases, in that order; junction bases with no gene match: 4. From germline, CDR1 is SGHRS and CDR2 YFSETQ. CDR3 amino acids: CASHRDRAYEQYF. The CDR3, as DNA: TGCGCCAGCCACCGGGACAGGGCCTACGAGCAGTACTTC.

V is TRBV2 and J is TRBJ1-1; TRBD1 matches 7 bases. V lost 6 bases, J lost 0 bases, and 7 bases stayed unmatched. Germline CDR1 and CDR2: SNHLY and FYNNEI. CDR3 size: 15 residues. The CDR3 is CASREGQMLNTEAFF. Written as DNA, the CDR3 is TGTGCCAGCAGAGAGGGACAGATGCTGAACACTGAAGCTTTCTTT.

The rearrangement links TRBV23-1 to TRBJ1-2; 10 bases line up with TRBD1. TRBV23-1 is given ORF status, its function remaining uncertain. V dropped 4 bases and J dropped 4; count of bases not matched to a gene: 12. The CDR3 sequence is 17 residues long. CDR3 residues: CASSRQYDRGPGYGYTF. The CDR3, as DNA: TGCGCCAGCAGTCGGCAATACGACAGGGGGCCCGGCTATGGCTACACCTTC.

CDR3 protein: CASRVRGGGTDTQYF. CDR3 nucleotide sequence: TGCGCCAGCAGGGTAAGGGGTGGAGGGACAGATACGCAGTATTTT. The chain carries TRBV5-1 and TRBJ2-3; a weak D match, TRBD2 (6 bases). Germline values: CDR1 SGHRS, CDR2 YFSETQ. The CDR3 sequence is 15 residues long. V lost 5 bases and J 3 bases, leaving 16 bases between the germline ends. Based on the CDR3 plus reference TRBV5-1 and TRBJ2-3, the full variable domain is KAGVTQTPRYLIKTRGQQVTLSCSPISGHRSVSWYQQTPGQGLQFLFEYFSETQRNKGNFPGRFSGRQFSNSRSEMNVSTLELGDSALYLCASRVRGGGTDTQYFGPGTRLTVL.

The rearrangement joins TRBV7-9 to TRBJ1-2; D not resolved. The V gene lost 5 bases and the J gene lost 6 bases, with 22 bases spanning the gap. Germline V gene data show CDR1 as SEHNR and CDR2 as FQNEAQ (reference sequence). The CDR3 runs 16 residues. CDR3 coding DNA: TGTGCCAGCAGCACTGAACTAGGGAGATCACCGAATGGCTACACCTTC. Translation: CASSTELGRSPNGYTF. Variable domain in full (rest from reference TRBV7-9 and TRBJ1-2): DTGVSQNPRHKITKRGQNVTFRCDPISEHNRLYWYRQTLGQGPEFLTYFQNEAQLEKSRLLSDRFSAERPKGSFSTLEIQRTEQGDSAMYLCASSTELGRSPNGYTFGSGTRLTVV.

This chain connects TRBV29-1 to TRBJ1-1, with a tentative D call TRBD1 (6 bases). Trimming pared 4 bases from V and 4 bases from J, leaving 13 bases between. CDR3 length: 13 amino acids. Germline loops: CDR1 SQVTM, CDR2 ANQGSEA. Written as DNA, the CDR3 is TGCAGCGTTGGAGGGGGGGATCCCACTGAAGCTTTCTTT. Its translation is CSVGGGDPTEAFF.

The rearrangement uses TRBV6-1 and TRBJ2-1, with 10 bases aligning to TRBD2. The CDR3 has 13 residues. V trimming: 7 bases; J trimming: 7 bases; junction bases outside the gene matches: 4. Germline loops: CDR1 MNHNS, CDR2 SASEGT. The CDR3 DNA is TGTGCCAGCAACCCAGCGGGGGGGAATGAGCAGTTCTTC. This gives the protein CASNPAGGNEQFF.

This clone was found once. V usage is TRBV5-4 and J usage is TRBJ2-2; a weak D match, TRBD2 (5 bases). The CDR3 loop spans 15 amino acids. Germline V gives CDR1 SGHNT, CDR2 YYREEE (reference sequence). The V gene lost 4 bases and the J gene lost 1 base, with 11 bases spanning the gap. CDR3 in DNA: TGTGCCAGCAGCGCCGGACGGGAGAACACCGGGGAGCTGTTTTTT. As protein: CASSAGRENTGELFF.

J is TRBJ1-2 and V is TRBV27; 9 bases match TRBD1. The V segment lost 4 bases and the J segment 7 bases; nucleotides outside the gene matches: 7. This CDR3 spans 14 amino acids. The germline V gene encodes CDR1 MNHEY and CDR2 SMNVEV (reference sequence). CDR3 in DNA: TGTGCCAGCAGTTGGGACAGGGATAGCGGTGGCTACACCTTC. Translating it yields CASSWDRDSGGYTF.

V gene TRBV5-4 combines with J gene TRBJ1-1, with 8 bases matching TRBD1. V gave up 2 bases and J gave up 6 bases; unmatched junction bases: 9. Germline V gives CDR1 SGHNT, CDR2 YYREEE (reference sequence). The CDR3 extends over 15 amino acids. The DNA for the CDR3 is TGTGCCAGCAGCTTACCCCAGGGGGCGAAGTCTGAAGCTTTCTTT. This encodes CASSLPQGAKSEAFF.

The chain employs TRBV6-5 and TRBJ1-6, with D unresolved. Germline V lookup: CDR1 MNHEY, CDR2 SVGAGI. The CDR3 loop spans 15 amino acids. Trimming removed 6 bases from V and 4 bases from J, with 13 bases in between. CDR3 in amino acids: CASRNDNSYNSPLHF. The CDR3 region has the DNA TGTGCCAGCAGAAACGACAACTCGTATAATTCACCCCTCCACTTT.

This rearrangement joins TRBV7-2 to TRBJ2-7; TRBD2 might be the D (5 bases). The V gene's germline CDR1 is SGHTA and CDR2 FQGNSA. CDR3 length: 15 amino acids. Trimming took 1 base from V and 5 from J, leaving 15 bases between them. CDR3 residues: CASSLGPSLRDEQYF. As DNA, the CDR3 is TGTGCCAGCAGCTTAGGACCGTCTTTGCGGGACGAGCAGTACTTC. Full variable domain (missing parts from reference TRBV7-2 and TRBJ2-7): GAGVSQSPSNKVTEKGKDVELRCDPISGHTALYWYRQSLGQGLEFLIYFQGNSAPDKSGLPSDRFSAERTGGSVSTLTIQRTQQEDSAVYLCASSLGPSLRDEQYFGPGTRLTVT.

The CDR3 spells CASKSGGSYEQYF. Written as DNA, the CDR3 is TGTGCCAGCAAGTCCGGGGGAAGCTACGAGCAGTACTTC. The chain couples TRBV7-8 to TRBJ2-7, with a tentative D call TRBD2 (6 bases). The CDR3 is 13 amino acids. Between the trimmed V and J ends, which lost 7 bases and 3 bases, there was a span of 13 bases. CDR1 is SGHVS and CDR2 is FQNEAQ in the germline V gene.